The T cell receptor beta chain described here comes from a study of tumor-infiltrating lymphocytes in primary liver carcinoma. The roughly 18-32 mg bulk tissue piece was not sorted before simultaneous RNA and DNA extraction. The patients lived with chronic HBV infection and had not yet received any treatment. Per germline, CDR1 MNHEY and CDR2 SVGAGI. V was clipped by 11 bases and J by 6 bases, with 14 bases between them. The CDR3 has 11 residues. Only one count was recorded for this clonotype. With 500 ng total RNA as template and a constant-region primer, TCR beta cDNA was made. Researchers made the TCR beta libraries by running three nested multiplex PCR rounds with slightly modified ARM-PCR. A C-beta reverse primer and TRBV1-TRBV30 forward primers served in each of the first two PCR rounds, at 10 cycles apiece. TCRdb reprocessed the multiplex PCR reads with MiXCR, giving one entry per CDR3 protein. In the table there are tens of thousands of distinct CDR3 sequences, approximately 70% of which are singletons.

Sequencing was carried out using tumor-adjacent normal liver tissue. The clonotype comes from a man in his forties with primary liver carcinoma and hepatitis B virus infection. V usage is TRBV6-5 and J usage is TRBJ2-7; TRBD1 or TRBD2 may be the D gene (5 bases each). CDR3 sequence: CACTERGEQYF. The CDR3 nucleotides are TGTGCCTGCACCGAGAGGGGCGAGCAGTACTTC.